The sequence of this T cell receptor beta chain was determined in a study of regulatory T cells in long-lasting Graves disease. Notes on the study in general: Repertoires from persistent disease leaned toward TRBV28, TRBJ1-2 and TRBJ2-5.

Germline assignment: CDR1 SGHRS and CDR2 YFSETQ. The germline V and J ends were trimmed by 0 bases and 0 bases, with 10 bases remaining between them. The CDR3 length is 15 residues. Arm-PCR of CDR3 regions and iRepertoire HTBI primers were the basis on which TCR beta libraries were built. In TCRdb, the multiplex PCR reads were re-called with MiXCR into one record per CDR3 protein. Here the sample spans roughly 430,000 distinct CDR3 sequences, 21% being singletons. This clonotype has a count of ten or more. Its antigen is as yet unknown. Time point specified: persistent/refractory GD, antithyroid drugs over 5 years with positive TRAb. The TCR library was made from RNA that had been extracted from PBMCs in TRIzol.

Sequences were derived from peripheral blood mononuclear cells (PBMCs), sampled when the disease was refractory, from a patient treated with antithyroid drugs. This chain links TRBV5-1 with TRBJ2-7; D is unclear. This TCR was recovered from a female donor with Graves disease. The CDR3: CASSLELADSYEQYF. CDR3 in DNA: TGCGCCAGCAGCTTGGAGTTGGCGGACTCCTACGAGCAGTACTTC.